This TCR beta chain was identified in a study of control samples from healthy donors and cancer patients. J gave up 5 bases and V 6 bases, and 12 bases lay outside the gene matches. This CDR3 comprises 16 residues. Looked up from germline, CDR1 is MDHEN and CDR2 is SYDVKM. This clone was seen a few times. Data came from immunoSEQ multiplex PCR; TCRdb stores just in-frame clones and leaves some out. The repertoire has fewer than 100,000 clones, around 80% of them found once; the top ten carry roughly 9.8%. This chain connects TRBV28 to TRBJ2-5, with TRBD2 matching 10 bases. The receptor was isolated from a woman between 55 and 75 years old in good health. Sequences were obtained from blood. This CDR3 reads CASSVLVGSGRETQYF. In DNA, the CDR3 is TGTGCCAGCAGCGTCCTCGTAGGTAGCGGGAGGGAGACCCAGTACTTC.